What follows are 14 T cell receptor beta chains derived from one specimen sequenced in a study of cytomegalovirus exposure and HLA in healthy donors. The PCR used 60 Vbeta and 13 Jbeta primers. Repertoires were generated with immunoSEQ multiplex PCR, while TCRdb's copy carries only in-frame clones and drops some. The repertoire has about 120,000 clones, around 80% of them found once; the top ten carry about 3.4%. The sample comprised PBMCs. These receptor sequences come from a man aged 25-45 years in good health and CMV-seronegative.

This clone has a single count. The CDR3 sequence: CASSGDFNQPQHF. CDR3 nucleotides: TGTGCCAGCAGTGGGGACTTCAATCAGCCCCAGCATTTT. V usage is TRBV2 and J usage is TRBJ1-5, with D perhaps TRBD1 (5 bases). Trimming stripped 4 bases from V and 3 bases from J, with 7 bases between. The CDR3 has 13 amino acids. CDR1 and CDR2 (germline): SNHLY, FYNNEI.

The gene calls are TRBV5-1 and TRBJ2-7; 11 bases are shared with TRBD1. The CDR3 has 14 amino acids. V was clipped by 3 bases and J by 5 bases; unmatched bases: 4. Germline loops: CDR1 SGHRS, CDR2 YFSETQ. The CDR3 bases are TGCGCCAGCAGCTACGGACAGGGGGCCCACGAGCAGTACTTC. Its translation: CASSYGQGAHEQYF.

This clone appeared a few times. The V and J genes are TRBV5-4 and TRBJ1-4; possibly TRBD1 for D (5 bases). V lost 4 bases, J lost 0 bases, and 19 bases lay in between. The germline CDR1 and CDR2 sequences are SGHNT and YYREEE (reference sequence). CDR3 length: 18 residues. This CDR3 is CASSPEASGLATNEKLFF. The CDR3 DNA sequence: TGTGCCAGCAGCCCGGAAGCTTCGGGACTTGCAACTAATGAAAAACTGTTTTTT.

The rearrangement joins TRBV27 to TRBJ1-1; a possible D gene is TRBD1 (5 bases). This CDR3 contains 14 residues. The V gene lost 6 bases and the J gene lost 1 base, with 12 bases spanning the gap. CDR1 and CDR2 (germline): MNHEY, SMNVEV (reference sequence). The CDR3 DNA reads TGTGCCAGCAGGGGAGGAGGGGCGAACACTGAAGCTTTCTTT. Translating gives CASRGGGANTEAFF.

The chain is built from TRBV19 and TRBJ2-7; 9 bases line up with TRBD1. This CDR3 is 15 amino acids long. J gave up 2 bases and V 3 bases, and 5 bases lay outside the gene matches. Germline V lookup: CDR1 LNHDA, CDR2 SQIVND (reference sequence). The CDR3 bases are TGTGCCAGTAGTATTCAGGGACAGGGAACCTACGAGCAGTACTTC. Translation: CASSIQGQGTYEQYF.

The chain uses TRBV6-5 and TRBJ2-7, with a tentative D call TRBD1 (5 bases). This CDR3 is built from 16 residues. Germline V CDR1 and CDR2: MNHEY, SVGAGI. V lost 0 bases and J lost 3, with 15 bases in between. CDR3 nucleotides: TGTGCCAGCAGTTACTCAACGGCCCTCCAGGGCTACGAGCAGTACTTC. Protein sequence: CASSYSTALQGYEQYF.

This rearrangement joins TRBV7-8 to TRBJ2-1; a weak D match, TRBD2 (5 bases). Per germline, CDR1 SGHVS and CDR2 FQNEAQ. The CDR3 spans 13 residues. Trimming removed 1 base from V and 8 bases from J, with 9 bases in between. The CDR3 reads CASSLGTRDEQFF. Here the CDR3 DNA reads TGTGCCAGCAGCTTAGGTACGAGGGATGAGCAGTTCTTC.

The J gene is TRBJ2-7, the V gene TRBV19; D is perhaps TRBD2 (5 bases). V was clipped by 9 bases and J by 2 bases, with 17 bases between them. The CDR3 runs 14 residues. CDR1 is LNHDA, CDR2 SQIVND, per germline (reference sequence). The CDR3 DNA reads as TGTGCCAGCCAAGCTCGGACTGGCCCCTACGAGCAGTACTTC. It codes for CASQARTGPYEQYF. Together with reference TRBV19 and TRBJ2-7, the CDR3 gives the full variable domain: DGGITQSPKYLFRKEGQNVTLSCEQNLNHDAMYWYRQDPGQGLRLIYYSQIVNDFQKGDIAEGYSVSREKKESFPLTVTSAQKNPTAFYLCASQARTGPYEQYFGPGTRLTVT.

V is TRBV6-1 and J is TRBJ2-7; 7 bases agree with TRBD1. V gave up 1 base and J gave up 3 bases; unmatched junction bases: 3. The CDR3 has 14 residues. Germline V gene lookup returns CDR1 MNHNS and CDR2 SASEGT. This CDR3 is CASSEVGQNYEQYF. In DNA form, the CDR3 reads TGTGCCAGCAGTGAAGTGGGACAGAACTACGAGCAGTACTTC.

This clone has more than one count but fewer than ten. J is TRBJ2-7 and V is TRBV18; TRBD1 matches at 10 bases. Per germline, CDR1 KGHSH and CDR2 LQKENI. The CDR3 has 16 amino acids. V lost 1 base, J lost 3 bases, and 6 bases stayed unmatched. CDR3 amino acids: CASSPQPGTGDYEQYF. CDR3 DNA: TGTGCCAGCTCACCACAACCAGGGACAGGGGACTACGAGCAGTACTTC.

This clone turned up a few times. The chain carries TRBV11-3 and TRBJ2-3; tentatively, D is TRBD2 (6 bases). Deletions cut 4 bases from V and 1 base from J, with 9 bases between. The length of the CDR3 is 14 residues. CDR1 is SGHNT, CDR2 YENEEA, per germline. The CDR3 sequence: CASSSGTGTDTQYF. DNA of the CDR3: TGTGCCAGCAGCTCCGGGACTGGCACAGATACGCAGTATTTT. The full variable domain, its missing parts supplied by reference TRBV11-3 and TRBJ2-3, is EAGVVQSPRYKIIEKKQPVAFWCNPISGHNTLYWYLQNLGQGPELLIRYENEEAVDDSQLPKDRFSAERLKGVDSTLKIQPAELGDSAVYLCASSSGTGTDTQYFGPGTRLTVL.

This rearrangement joins TRBV5-1 to TRBJ2-3, with a tentative D call TRBD1 (6 bases). This CDR3 has 15 residues. Deletions cut 4 bases from V and 5 bases from J, with 17 bases between. Germline V lookup: CDR1 SGHRS, CDR2 YFSETQ. The CDR3 DNA sequence: TGCGCCAGCAGCATACCGTCAGGGGTCGGAGATACGCAGTATTTT. It codes for CASSIPSGVGDTQYF.

This sequence joins TRBV30 and TRBJ1-2; D is unresolved. Trimming took off 1 base at V and 8 bases at J, with 11 bases between the two ends. From germline, CDR1 is GTSNPN and CDR2 SVGIG (reference sequence). This CDR3 region has 12 residues. DNA for the CDR3: TGTGCCTGGAGTGCCCACTCGTGGGGCTACACCTTC. It codes for CAWSAHSWGYTF.

This rearrangement joins TRBV5-1 to TRBJ2-3; D possibly corresponds to TRBD2 (6 bases). Trimming took 2 bases from V and 6 from J, leaving 19 bases between them. The germline gives CDR1 SGHRS, CDR2 YFSETQ. This CDR3 spans 16 amino acids. The CDR3 sequence is CASSFWRGYAPDTQYF. CDR3 DNA sequence: TGCGCCAGCAGCTTTTGGCGGGGATATGCTCCGGATACGCAGTATTTT.